The 8 T cell receptor beta chains below all came from one sample that was sequenced in a study of cytomegalovirus exposure and HLA in healthy donors. Primers: 60 Vbeta forward and 13 Jbeta reverse. Method: immunoSEQ multiplex PCR; TCRdb's copy keeps in-frame clones and lacks some. The sample has 100,000 to 150,000 clones; about 70% are singletons. Specimen: PBMCs. These receptors came from a male donor in good health and CMV-seronegative.

The rearrangement links TRBV5-6 to TRBJ2-7; TRBD1 matches 8 bases. V trimming: 0 bases; J trimming: 4 bases; junction bases outside the gene matches: 6. Germline V gene data show CDR1 as SGHDT and CDR2 as YYEEEE. The CDR3 is 15 residues long. The CDR3 loop reads CASSLAGGGRYEQYF. The DNA for the CDR3 is TGTGCCAGCAGCTTGGCAGGGGGCGGAAGGTACGAGCAGTACTTC.

This clone appeared a single time. The chain couples TRBV30 to TRBJ2-3; the D gene is possibly TRBD2 (5 bases). The CDR3 is 16 residues long. The V and J ends lost 4 bases and 0 bases respectively, with 17 bases between them. Germline loops: CDR1 GTSNPN, CDR2 SVGIG (reference sequence). CDR3 region: CAWTANGLPSTDTQYF. The CDR3 nucleotides are TGTGCCTGGACCGCAAACGGACTCCCTAGCACAGATACGCAGTATTTT.

V gene TRBV5-6 combines with J gene TRBJ1-1; D is uncertain. With 2 bases removed from V and 6 bases from J, the gap between germline ends came to 5 bases. The CDR3 is made up of 11 amino acids. Per germline, CDR1 SGHDT and CDR2 YYEEEE. The CDR3 loop is CASSFRSEAFF. The CDR3 region has the DNA TGTGCCAGCAGCTTTAGATCTGAAGCTTTCTTT.

DNA for the CDR3: TGTGCCAGCAGCTCCCTCGGTGTTAGCACAGATACGCAGTATTTT. It is translated as CASSSLGVSTDTQYF. The chain joins TRBV9 to TRBJ2-3; D is undetermined. The CDR3 is 15 amino acids. Trimming removed 4 bases at V and 0 bases at J, with 12 bases between. Per germline, CDR1 SGDLS and CDR2 YYNGEE.

The rearrangement uses TRBV7-6 and TRBJ1-2, with 9 nucleotides matching TRBD1. Germline CDR1 is SGHVS and CDR2 is FNYEAQ. The junction had 5 bases not matched to a gene; V was cut back by 5 bases and J by 4 bases. The CDR3 is made up of 14 amino acids. Written as DNA, the CDR3 is TGTGCCAGCAGCCCCACAGGGGGCGTCTATGGCTACACCTTC. This encodes CASSPTGGVYGYTF. The full variable domain, with the rest looked up from reference TRBV7-6 and TRBJ1-2, is GAGVSQSPRYKVTKRGQDVALRCDPISGHVSLYWYRQALGQGPEFLTYFNYEAQQDKSGLPNDRFSAERPEGSISTLTIQRTEQRDSAMYRCASSPTGGVYGYTFGSGTRLTVV.

This clone occurred a few times. The rearrangement links TRBV4-3 to TRBJ2-2, with D possibly being TRBD1 (6 bases). Per the germline V gene, CDR1 is LGHNA and CDR2 is YSLEER. V dropped 0 bases and J dropped 5 bases, with 16 bases sitting between them. The CDR3 has 17 residues. The CDR3, as DNA: TGCGCCAGCAGCCAAGAAATCCCTGGACAGCCAACCGGGGAGCTGTTTTTT. Translation: CASSQEIPGQPTGELFF.

The chain links TRBV7-8 to TRBJ1-4; D is possibly TRBD1 (6 bases). This CDR3 is 14 amino acids long. Germline CDR1 reads SGHVS; CDR2 reads FQNEAQ. V dropped 3 bases and J dropped 5 bases, with 10 bases sitting between them. The CDR3 bases are TGTGCCAGCAGCTTCGGCAGGGGCAATGAAAAACTGTTTTTT. This sequence encodes CASSFGRGNEKLFF.

V and J are TRBV19 and TRBJ2-2; D remains ambiguous. Trimming cost V 4 bases and J 5 bases, with 5 bases left between them. The germline V gene has CDR1 LNHDA and CDR2 SQIVND (reference sequence). This CDR3 comprises 12 residues. The DNA for the CDR3 is TGTGCCAGTAGTAGTCAGACCGGGGAGCTGTTTTTT. Protein: CASSSQTGELFF.